The 26 T cell receptor beta chains below were found in one sample sequenced in a study of T cell responses to AZD1222 COVID-19 vaccine. Data came from immunoSEQ multiplex PCR; TCRdb stores just in-frame clones and leaves some out. Found here are about 140,000 clones; the top ten clones hold about 2%. Specimen: peripheral blood. These receptors were collected from an adult in good health.

The V and J genes are TRBV28 and TRBJ2-2, with D possibly TRBD1 on 5 matching bases. The CDR3 extends over 17 amino acids. The V and J ends lost 2 bases and 0 bases respectively, with 13 bases between them. The germline V gene encodes CDR1 MDHEN and CDR2 SYDVKM. DNA for the CDR3: TGTGCCAGCAGTTTAGCATGGTGGGGCGCGAACACCGGGGAGCTGTTTTTT. It codes for CASSLAWWGANTGELFF. The variable domain in full, completed from reference TRBV28 and TRBJ2-2, reads DVKVTQSSRYLVKRTGEKVFLECVQDMDHENMFWYRQDPGLGLRLIYFSYDVKMKEKGDIPEGYSVSREKKERFSLILESASTNQTSMYLCASSLAWWGANTGELFFGEGSRLTVL.

The chain uses TRBV5-5 and TRBJ1-2; no definite D call. Trimming pared 1 base from V and 3 bases from J, leaving 7 bases between. Germline V lookup: CDR1 SGHKS, CDR2 YYEKEE (reference sequence). The length of the CDR3 is 13 residues. This CDR3 is CASSLRPDYGYTF. The DNA for the CDR3 is TGTGCCAGCAGCTTGAGGCCAGACTATGGCTACACCTTC.

The chain uses TRBV3-1 (or the pseudogene TRBV3-2) and TRBJ1-2; possible D gene TRBD1, 5 bases. The germline CDR1 and CDR2 sequences are LGHDT and YNNKEL (reference sequence). This CDR3 comprises 15 residues. V was clipped by 4 bases and J by 4 bases, with 16 bases between them. The CDR3 DNA reads as TGTGCCAGCAGCCCAATGGGGGATGTGATCTATGGCTACACCTTC. Amino acids: CASSPMGDVIYGYTF.

The J gene is TRBJ1-3, the V gene TRBV5-6; the D gene is possibly TRBD1 (5 bases). This CDR3 spans 15 amino acids. V was clipped by 5 bases and J by 0 bases, with 12 bases between them. The germline CDR1 and CDR2 sequences are SGHDT and YYEEEE. CDR3 nucleotide sequence: TGTGCCAGCAGTTTAGGGGCATTCTCTGGAAACACCATATATTTT. This encodes CASSLGAFSGNTIYF. Using reference TRBV5-6 and TRBJ1-3 for the parts outside the CDR3, the full variable domain is DAGVTQSPTHLIKTRGQQVTLRCSPKSGHDTVSWYQQALGQGPQFIFQYYEEEERQRGNFPDRFSGHQFPNYSSELNVNALLLGDSALYLCASSLGAFSGNTIYFGEGSWLTVV.

V gene TRBV10-2 combines with J gene TRBJ1-3; tentatively, D is TRBD1 (5 bases). The CDR3 extends over 13 amino acids. Deletions cut 3 bases from V and 4 bases from J, with 7 bases between. Germline CDR1 WSHSY, CDR2 SAAADI. This chain's CDR3 is CASSEDRGNTIYF. The CDR3 DNA reads as TGCGCCAGCAGTGAAGACAGAGGAAACACCATATATTTT.

The rearrangement uses TRBV20-1 and TRBJ2-7, with D possibly TRBD1 on 6 matching bases. CDR1 is DFQATT, CDR2 SNEGSKA, per germline (reference sequence). The germline V and J ends were trimmed by 5 bases and 4 bases, with 9 bases remaining between them. The CDR3 is 11 amino acids. The CDR3 sequence is CSASDRYEQYF. The CDR3 DNA reads TGCAGTGCTTCTGACAGGTACGAGCAGTACTTC.

The rearrangement links TRBV30 to TRBJ1-5; TRBD1 might be the D (5 bases). Germline V gene data show CDR1 as GTSNPN and CDR2 as SVGIG (reference sequence). The CDR3 extends over 16 amino acids. V lost 2 bases to trimming and J lost 0 bases, with 14 bases between them. Here the CDR3 DNA reads TGTGCCTGGAGTAGACGGGGGATGAATAGCAATCAGCCCCAGCATTTT. Amino acid sequence: CAWSRRGMNSNQPQHF.

The chain carries TRBV9 and TRBJ2-5; 10 positions match TRBD2. The CDR3 is made up of 18 amino acids. V shed 2 bases, J shed 3 bases, and the junction held 13 bases outside the gene matches. In germline, CDR1 is SGDLS, CDR2 YYNGEE. CDR3 coding DNA: TGTGCCAGCAGCGTCAGCGTCTCTAGCGGGGGCTACGAAGAGACCCAGTACTTC. Encoded protein: CASSVSVSSGGYEETQYF.

The rearrangement uses TRBV6-5 and TRBJ2-3, with TRBD2 matching 9 bases. Germline trimming cut 0 bases from V and 4 bases from J; bases unmatched to any gene: 5. The CDR3 has 16 residues. Germline V gene sequence: CDR1 MNHEY, CDR2 SVGAGI. The CDR3 region has the DNA TGTGCCAGCAGTTACTCGAGAGCGGGGGGAGCAGATACGCAGTATTTT. As protein: CASSYSRAGGADTQYF.

This chain uses TRBV7-5 with TRBJ2-3; the tabulated D call, TRBD2, remains unverified against the DNA. TRBV7-5 is listed as a pseudogene. The CDR3 is made up of 17 amino acids. CDR3 loop: CARSLISGVASTDTQYF. The CDR3 nucleotides read TGTGCCAGAAGCTTAATCTCGGGGGTAGCCAGCACAGATACGCAGTATTTT.

The chain carries TRBV19 and TRBJ1-1, with a weak D call TRBD1 (5 bases). V dropped 7 bases and J dropped 1 base, with 13 bases sitting between them. Per germline, CDR1 LNHDA and CDR2 SQIVND (reference sequence). The CDR3 is 14 amino acids. The CDR3 sequence is CASKRDSANTEAFF. CDR3 in DNA: TGTGCCAGTAAACGGGACTCAGCGAACACTGAAGCTTTCTTT.

The chain links TRBV5-5 to TRBJ2-2; 10 positions agree with TRBD1. This CDR3 contains 17 residues. Germline values: CDR1 SGHKS, CDR2 YYEKEE (reference sequence). The ends lost 0 bases at V and 7 bases at J; junction bases unmatched: 9. The CDR3: CASSLEGTGVSGGELFF. The CDR3, as DNA: TGTGCCAGCAGCTTGGAAGGGACAGGGGTCTCCGGCGGGGAGCTGTTTTTT.

The chain couples TRBV5-1 to TRBJ1-2; weak D call: TRBD1 (6 bases). This CDR3 has 15 amino acids. Germline assignment: CDR1 SGHRS and CDR2 YFSETQ. The ends were cut back, 4 bases at V and 4 bases at J, with 17 bases in the middle. CDR3 sequence reads: CASSPGDGGSYGYTF. CDR3 coding DNA: TGCGCCAGCAGCCCAGGGGACGGGGGATCCTATGGCTACACCTTC. Full variable domain (remainder filled in from reference TRBV5-1 and TRBJ1-2): KAGVTQTPRYLIKTRGQQVTLSCSPISGHRSVSWYQQTPGQGLQFLFEYFSETQRNKGNFPGRFSGRQFSNSRSEMNVSTLELGDSALYLCASSPGDGGSYGYTFGSGTRLTVV.

This chain uses TRBV5-1 with TRBJ2-7; D is unresolved. The germline V gene encodes CDR1 SGHRS and CDR2 YFSETQ. CDR3 size: 15 residues. V lost 5 bases and J lost 1, with 16 bases in between. CDR3 protein: CASSISELSSYEQYF. As DNA, the CDR3 is TGCGCCAGCAGTATTTCGGAATTAAGTTCCTACGAGCAGTACTTC.

The V call is TRBV5-1, the J call TRBJ2-3; TRBD2 matches at 8 bases. There are 18 residues in the CDR3. The J segment lost 0 bases and the V segment lost 4 bases, leaving 13 bases of the junction unmatched. Germline assignment: CDR1 SGHRS and CDR2 YFSETQ. CDR3 DNA sequence: TGCGCCAGCAGCCCCCTAATCGGTAGCGGGGTGAGCACAGATACGCAGTATTTT. This encodes CASSPLIGSGVSTDTQYF.

The chain combines TRBV5-1 with TRBJ1-2; D is possibly TRBD1 (6 bases). The CDR3 covers 13 residues. V was pared by 0 bases and J by 7 bases, with 10 bases between. Germline V gene data show CDR1 as SGHRS and CDR2 as YFSETQ. This CDR3 reads CASSLEYRAGYTF. The CDR3 DNA is TGCGCCAGCAGCTTGGAATACAGGGCTGGCTACACCTTC.

The chain employs TRBV7-8 and TRBJ2-7; possibly TRBD1 or TRBD2 for D (5 bases each). Trimming took off 6 bases at V and 4 bases at J, with 22 bases between the two ends. The V gene's germline CDR1 is SGHVS and CDR2 FQNEAQ. CDR3 length: 16 residues. CDR3 sequence: CASSPPRGTAGYEQYF. The CDR3 nucleotides read TGTGCCAGCAGTCCCCCCCGGGGCACGGCAGGGTACGAGCAGTACTTC.

The chain links TRBV5-5 to TRBJ1-2; D is uncertain. The CDR3 loop spans 12 amino acids. Germline V gives CDR1 SGHKS, CDR2 YYEKEE (reference sequence). V gave up 4 bases and J gave up 5 bases, with 9 bases separating them. CDR3 sequence (DNA): TGTGCCAGCAGCCCCCCGGCTTATGGCTACACCTTC. Translating it yields CASSPPAYGYTF.

The CDR3 DNA follows: TGTGCCAGCAGTGACGTAGGAGGACGGAAAGCTTTCTTT. The encoded protein is CASSDVGGRKAFF. This chain links TRBV6-2 or TRBV6-3 with TRBJ1-1; D not certain. The V end lost 5 bases, the J end lost 9 bases, and 16 bases lay between the germline ends. The CDR3 is 13 residues long. Germline CDR1 is MNHEY and CDR2 is SVGEGT.

The chain uses TRBV3-1 (or the pseudogene TRBV3-2) and TRBJ1-2; no clear D gene. The CDR3 is 14 residues long. V was trimmed by 4 bases and J by 3 bases, leaving 12 bases between them. Germline V gene data show CDR1 as LGHDT and CDR2 as YNNKEL (reference sequence). The CDR3 reads CASSRAVKDYGYTF. DNA of the CDR3: TGTGCCAGCAGCCGGGCAGTCAAAGACTATGGCTACACCTTC.

The genes are TRBV29-1 and TRBJ2-7; 7 bases align to TRBD2. CDR3 length: 11 amino acids. V dropped 3 bases and J dropped 4; count of bases not matched to a gene: 0. In germline, CDR1 is SQVTM, CDR2 ANQGSEA. In DNA form, the CDR3 reads TGCAGCGTTGAGGGAGGGTACGAGCAGTACTTC. Translated, it gives CSVEGGYEQYF.

The V and J genes are TRBV6-2 or TRBV6-3 and TRBJ2-5; possible D gene TRBD2, 6 bases. The CDR3 has 14 amino acids. Trimming cost V 2 bases and J 3 bases, with 10 bases left between them. Germline-derived CDR1 and CDR2 are MNHEY and SVGEGT. In nucleotides, the CDR3 is TGTGCCAGCAGTTACCCAGGCGGGGAAGAGACCCAGTACTTC. This gives the protein CASSYPGGEETQYF.

In DNA, the CDR3 is TGTGCCAGCAGCCCTAGGGGGACAGTTCCACCCGGGGAGCTGTTTTTT. It specifies CASSPRGTVPPGELFF. The chain carries TRBV7-2 and TRBJ2-2, with 7 bases fitting TRBD1. The CDR3 totals 16 residues. After removal of 5 bases from V and 6 bases from J, the junction contained 12 bases not matched to a gene. CDR1 and CDR2 from the germline V gene are SGHTA and FQGNSA.

The chain couples TRBV5-1 to TRBJ2-3; 9 bases map to TRBD2. V was clipped by 0 bases and J by 2 bases; unmatched bases: 7. The CDR3 is 17 residues long. Germline CDR1 is SGHRS and CDR2 is YFSETQ. The CDR3 nucleotides read TGCGCCAGCAGCTTGGTGGCGGGGGGGTCTCTCACAGATACGCAGTATTTT. Its translation: CASSLVAGGSLTDTQYF.

Regarding this clone: The junction shows a germline mismatch at one end, possibly a read error. The CDR3 sequence: CASSFSKQGLPTLF. The CDR3 coding sequence is TGTGCCAGCAGTTTTTCTAAACAGGGCCTGCCGACTCTCTTC. The rearrangement links TRBV27 to TRBJ1-2; D is possibly TRBD1 (6 bases). Germline V CDR1 and CDR2: MNHEY, SMNVEV (reference sequence). The CDR3 consists of 14 residues.

V and J are TRBV18 and TRBJ2-7; 8 nucleotides agree with TRBD1. Germline lookup yields CDR1 KGHSH and CDR2 LQKENI. V shed 3 bases, J shed 0 bases, and the junction held 10 bases outside the gene matches. The CDR3 totals 17 residues. The CDR3 loop reads CASSPMTGAQGSYEQYF. DNA of the CDR3: TGTGCCAGCTCACCCATGACAGGGGCTCAGGGCTCCTACGAGCAGTACTTC. Looking up the rest from reference TRBV18 and TRBJ2-7 gives the full variable domain: NAGVMQNPRHLVRRRGQEARLRCSPMKGHSHVYWYRQLPEEGLKFMVYLQKENIIDESGMPKERFSAEFPKEGPSILRIQQVVRGDSAAYFCASSPMTGAQGSYEQYFGPGTRLTVT.